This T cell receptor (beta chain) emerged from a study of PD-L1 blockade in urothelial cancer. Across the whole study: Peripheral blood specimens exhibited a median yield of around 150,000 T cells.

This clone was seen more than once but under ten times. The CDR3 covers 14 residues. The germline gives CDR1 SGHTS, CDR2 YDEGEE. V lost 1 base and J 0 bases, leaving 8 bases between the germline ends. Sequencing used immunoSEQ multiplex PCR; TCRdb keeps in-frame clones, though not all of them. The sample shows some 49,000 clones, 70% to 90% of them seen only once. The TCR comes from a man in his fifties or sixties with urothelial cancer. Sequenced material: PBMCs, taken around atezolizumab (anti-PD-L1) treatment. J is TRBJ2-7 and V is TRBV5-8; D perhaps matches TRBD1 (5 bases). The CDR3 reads CASSLRGISYEQYF. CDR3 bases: TGTGCCAGCAGCTTGAGGGGCATCTCCTACGAGCAGTACTTC.